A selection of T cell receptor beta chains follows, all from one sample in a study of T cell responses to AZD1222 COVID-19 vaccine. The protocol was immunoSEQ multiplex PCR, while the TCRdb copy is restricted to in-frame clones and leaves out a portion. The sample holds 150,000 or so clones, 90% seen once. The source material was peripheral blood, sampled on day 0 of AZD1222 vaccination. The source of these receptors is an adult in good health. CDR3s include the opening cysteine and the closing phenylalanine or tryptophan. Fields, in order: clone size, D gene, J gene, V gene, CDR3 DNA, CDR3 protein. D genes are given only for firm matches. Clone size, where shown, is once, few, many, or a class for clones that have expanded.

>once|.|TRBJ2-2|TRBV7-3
TGTGCCAGCAGCTTTCAGGTCCAGAACACCGGGGAGCTGTTTTTT
CASSFQVQNTGELFF
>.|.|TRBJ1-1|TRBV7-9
TGTGCCAGCAGCTTGCAGGGCGAGGTGACGGGCACTGAAGCTTTCTTT
CASSLQGEVTGTEAFF
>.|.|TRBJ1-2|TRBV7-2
TGTGCCAGCAGCAAACAGGGAGGGGGCTACACCTTC
CASSKQGGGYTF
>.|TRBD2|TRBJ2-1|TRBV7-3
TGTGCCAGCAGCATACTAGCGGGGGTAGAAAGCTCCTACAATGAGCAGTTCTTC
CASSILAGVESSYNEQFF
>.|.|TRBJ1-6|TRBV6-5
TGTGCCAGCAGTTACGGGAATTCACCCCTCCACTTT
CASSYGNSPLHF
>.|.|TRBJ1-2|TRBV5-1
TGCGCCAGCAGCCCGCTGACCGTGTCTAACTATGGCTACACCTTC
CASSPLTVSNYGYTF
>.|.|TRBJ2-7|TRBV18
TGTGCCAGCTCACAACGTACCGAGCAGTACTTC
CASSQRTEQYF
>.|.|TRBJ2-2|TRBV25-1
TGTGCCAGCAGTGGAAATACGAACACCGGGGAGCTGTTTTTT
CASSGNTNTGELFF
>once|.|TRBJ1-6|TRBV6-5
TGTGCCAGCAGTTACTTGGTTTATAATTCACCCCTCCACTTT
CASSYLVYNSPLHF
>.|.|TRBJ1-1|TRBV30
TGTGCCTGGAGTGTAACAGAGCAGAACACTGAAGCTTTCTTT
CAWSVTEQNTEAFF
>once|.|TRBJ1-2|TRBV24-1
TGTGCCACCGGTAACTATGGCTACACCTTC
CATGNYGYTF
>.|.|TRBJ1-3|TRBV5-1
TGCGCCAGCAGGGAGGCAGGGGTGGCTGGAAACACCATATATTTT
CASREAGVAGNTIYF
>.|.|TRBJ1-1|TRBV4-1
TGCGCCAGCAGCCCCGGAGATCAGGGCACTGAAGCTTTCTTT
CASSPGDQGTEAFF
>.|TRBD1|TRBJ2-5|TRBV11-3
TGTGCCAGCAGCTTAGATTTTGGGATCGTGGGACAGGGCGAACAAGAGACCCAGTACTTC
CASSLDFGIVGQGEQETQYF
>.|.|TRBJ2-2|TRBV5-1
TGCGCCAGCAGCTCGGGGTCCTACACCGGGGAGCTGTTTTTT
CASSSGSYTGELFF
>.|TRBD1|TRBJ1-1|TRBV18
TGTGCCAGCTCACAGTCGTTTGGACAGGCGAACACTGAAGCTTTCTTT
CASSQSFGQANTEAFF
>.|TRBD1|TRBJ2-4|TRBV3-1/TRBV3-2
TGTGCCAGCAGCCAGGGGACAGGTTCGTTTCAGTACTTC
CASSQGTGSFQYF
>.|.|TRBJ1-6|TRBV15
TGTGCCACCAGCAGAGATTGGTACAGGGAGAATAATTCACCCCTCCACTTT
CATSRDWYRENNSPLHF
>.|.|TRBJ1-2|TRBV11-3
TGTGCCAGCAGCCAGGAGGGGACTAACTATGGCTACACCTTC
CASSQEGTNYGYTF
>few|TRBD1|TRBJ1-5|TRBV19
TGTGCCAGTAGTCCAGACCAGGGACAGGGGGCACATCAGCCCCAGCATTTT
CASSPDQGQGAHQPQHF
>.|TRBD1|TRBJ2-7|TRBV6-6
TGTGCCAGCAGTCGCCGGGACAGGGGTCCCTACGAGCAGTACTTC
CASSRRDRGPYEQYF
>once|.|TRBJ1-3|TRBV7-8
TGTGCCAGCAGCTTAGAGTTGTTCTCCTTCTCTGGAAACACCATATATTTT
CASSLELFSFSGNTIYF
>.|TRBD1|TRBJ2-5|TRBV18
TGTGCCAGCTCATCCCAACAGGGGGAGACCCAGTACTTC
CASSSQQGETQYF
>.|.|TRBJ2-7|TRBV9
TGTGCCAGCGCCGGCGCCTCCTACGAGCAGTACTTC
CASAGASYEQYF
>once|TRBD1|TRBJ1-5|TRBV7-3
TGTGCCAGCAGCTTATCGGGACAGGGGGATCAGCCCCAGCATTTT
CASSLSGQGDQPQHF
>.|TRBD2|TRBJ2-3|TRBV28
TGTGCCAGCAGTCCTTTTCCCGGGACTAGCGGGGGGGGTTACACAGATACGCAGTATTTT
CASSPFPGTSGGGYTDTQYF
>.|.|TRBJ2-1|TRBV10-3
TGTGCCATCAGTGAGTCGGCGATTAGCTCCTACAATGAGCAGTTCTTC
CAISESAISSYNEQFF
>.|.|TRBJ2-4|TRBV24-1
TGTGCCACCAGTGATCCGGACAGAACCAAAAACATTCAGTACTTC
CATSDPDRTKNIQYF
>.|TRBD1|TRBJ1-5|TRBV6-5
TGTGCCAGCAGTTACTCGCGGCAGGGGGGCCAGCCCCAGCATTTT
CASSYSRQGGQPQHF
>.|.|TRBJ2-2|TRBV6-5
TGTGCCAGCAGTTATATTCCGGGGGCTCGCGGGGAGCTGTTTTTT
CASSYIPGARGELFF
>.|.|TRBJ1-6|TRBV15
TGTGCCACCAGCAGAGATCGTGGGACGAATTCACCCCTCCACTTT
CATSRDRGTNSPLHF
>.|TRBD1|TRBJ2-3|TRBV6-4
TGTGCCAGCAGTGGGGACAGGGACCCAGATACGCAGTATTTT
CASSGDRDPDTQYF
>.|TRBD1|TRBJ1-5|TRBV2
TGTGCCAGCAGTGGACAGGGCGCGGGCAATCAGCCCCAGCATTTT
CASSGQGAGNQPQHF
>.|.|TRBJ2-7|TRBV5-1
TGCGCCAGCAGCTCGGATAATAGCTACGAGCAGTACTTC
CASSSDNSYEQYF
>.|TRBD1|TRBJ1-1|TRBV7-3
TGTGCCAGCAGCTTAGGGAGGACAGGGCGGACTGAAGCTTTCTTT
CASSLGRTGRTEAFF
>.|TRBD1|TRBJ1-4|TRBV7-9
TGTGCCAGCAGCAGTGGGACAGCAACTAATGAAAAACTGTTTTTT
CASSSGTATNEKLFF
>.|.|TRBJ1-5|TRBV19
TGTGCCAGCACCTACGGAGTTCAGCCCCAGCATTTT
CASTYGVQPQHF
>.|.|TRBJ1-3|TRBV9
TGTGCCAGCAGCACACAGAGCTCTGGAAACACCATATATTTT
CASSTQSSGNTIYF
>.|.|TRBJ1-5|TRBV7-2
TGTGCCAGCAGCCTAGGGGGGAAAAGTCAGCCCCAGCATTTT
CASSLGGKSQPQHF
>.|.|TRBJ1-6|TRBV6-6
TGTGCCAGCAGTTACTCGAGGCAGGGACCACCCCTCCACTTT
CASSYSRQGPPLHF
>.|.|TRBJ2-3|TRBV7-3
TGTGCCAGCAGCTTAGGGGGATTCACAGATACGCAGTATTTT
CASSLGGFTDTQYF
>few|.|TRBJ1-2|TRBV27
TGTGCCAGCGCTGCCGCACCCCAACTGGGTGGCTACACCTTC
CASAAAPQLGGYTF
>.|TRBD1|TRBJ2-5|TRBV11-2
TGTGCCAGCAGCTTCGACAGGGCAACCCAAGAGACCCAGTACTTC
CASSFDRATQETQYF
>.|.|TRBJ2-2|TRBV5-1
TGCGCCAGCAGCTTATGGGACGGGACCGGGGAGCTGTTTTTT
CASSLWDGTGELFF
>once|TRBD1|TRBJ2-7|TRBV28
TGTGCCAGCAGTTTCATGGTAGGGGACAGTGGCTACGAGCAGTACTTC
CASSFMVGDSGYEQYF
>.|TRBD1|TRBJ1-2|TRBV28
TGTGCCAGCGGGTCGGGACAGGGAATTAGGGGCTATGGCTACACCTTC
CASGSGQGIRGYGYTF
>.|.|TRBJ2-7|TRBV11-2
TGTGCCAGCAGCTTAGGAGGAGGGATGGGGCAATCCTACGAGCAGTACTTC
CASSLGGGMGQSYEQYF
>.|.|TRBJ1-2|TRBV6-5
TGTGCCAGCAGTTGGACCCGACGGGGAGTCTATGGCTACACCTTC
CASSWTRRGVYGYTF
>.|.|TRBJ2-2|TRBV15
TGTGCCACCAGCATCGGGAGAACGAACACCGGGGAGCTGTTTTTT
CATSIGRTNTGELFF
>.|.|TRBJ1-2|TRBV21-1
TGTGCCAGCAGTAGGGGGGGGTACGGAAACTATGGCTACACCTTC
CASSRGGYGNYGYTF
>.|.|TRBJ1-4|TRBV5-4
TGTGCCAGCAGCTTAGGGGCAGGGGCTAATGAAAAACTGTTTTTT
CASSLGAGANEKLFF
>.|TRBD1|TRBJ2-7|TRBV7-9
TGTGCCAGCAGCCCAGTGGGGGGACAGGGGCCTAGAGCCTACGAGCAGTACTTC
CASSPVGGQGPRAYEQYF
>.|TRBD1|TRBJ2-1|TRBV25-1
TGTGCCAGCAGTGACGGGGACAGGCCCTACAATGAGCAGTTCTTC
CASSDGDRPYNEQFF
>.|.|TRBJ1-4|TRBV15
TGTGCCACCAGCAGAGACCGGGATTTGGCCGAAAAACTGTTTTTT
CATSRDRDLAEKLFF
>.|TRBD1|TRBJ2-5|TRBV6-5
TGTGCCAGCAGCTCGGACAGGGGACAAGAGACCCAGTACTTC
CASSSDRGQETQYF
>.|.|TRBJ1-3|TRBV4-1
TGCGCCAGCAGCCAAGGAACGGGGAGGAGCTCTGGAAACACCATATATTTT
CASSQGTGRSSGNTIYF
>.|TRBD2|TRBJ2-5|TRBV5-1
TGCGCCAGCAGAACTAGCGGGGGGGCCTATGAGACCCAGTACTTC
CASRTSGGAYETQYF
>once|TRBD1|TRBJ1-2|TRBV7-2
TGTGCCAGCAGCTTCGGACAGGATGGTGGCTACACCTTC
CASSFGQDGGYTF